A selection of T cell receptor beta chains follows, all from one sample in a study of untreated major depressive disorder. TCRdb's table, derived via immunoSEQ multiplex PCR, lists solely in-frame clones and lacks some. The table shows approximately 20,000 clones, with 85% occurring only once. The specimen was CD4+ T cells from PBMCs. The source of these receptors is a woman aged 25 to 39 in good health. The CDR3 runs from the conserved cysteine through the conserved F or W. Fields, in order: CDR3 DNA, CDR3 protein, clone size, V gene, D gene, J gene. The D gene is left open where the match is weak. The listing skips clone size in some rows; elsewhere it reads once, few, many or a size class.

CDR3nt: TGTGCCAGTAACCGGCATGACTACGAGCAGTACTTC
CDR3aa: CASNRHDYEQYF
abundance: .
v_gene: TRBV6-1
d_gene: .
j_gene: TRBJ2-7

CDR3nt: TGTGCCAGCAGCGTAACTACAAGCACAGATACGCAGTATTTT
CDR3aa: CASSVTTSTDTQYF
abundance: once
v_gene: TRBV9
d_gene: .
j_gene: TRBJ2-3

CDR3nt: TGTGCCAGCACCCAAGACAGGGTGGCTTCACCCCTCCACTTT
CDR3aa: CASTQDRVASPLHF
abundance: .
v_gene: TRBV7-8
d_gene: TRBD1
j_gene: TRBJ1-6

CDR3nt: TGTGCCAGCAGCTCCCTCTTGGGAATTAGTTACAATGAGCAGTTCTTC
CDR3aa: CASSSLLGISYNEQFF
abundance: .
v_gene: TRBV11-2
d_gene: .
j_gene: TRBJ2-1

CDR3nt: TGTGCCAGCAGCGTAGCCCCGGGACACCCAATCTACGAGCAGTACTTC
CDR3aa: CASSVAPGHPIYEQYF
abundance: .
v_gene: TRBV9
d_gene: .
j_gene: TRBJ2-7

CDR3nt: TGTGCCATCAGGGACAGTTCTGGAAACACCATATATTTT
CDR3aa: CAIRDSSGNTIYF
abundance: few
v_gene: TRBV10-3
d_gene: .
j_gene: TRBJ1-3

CDR3nt: TGTGCCAGCAGTTTGGGGGGGGTTCGGACAGATACGCAGTATTTT
CDR3aa: CASSLGGVRTDTQYF
abundance: .
v_gene: TRBV28
d_gene: TRBD2
j_gene: TRBJ2-3

CDR3nt: TGTGCCTGTCACCCAAGCGGGAGGGCCTTTGAGCAGTTCTTC
CDR3aa: CACHPSGRAFEQFF
abundance: .
v_gene: TRBV30
d_gene: TRBD2
j_gene: TRBJ2-1

CDR3nt: TGCAGCGTGGACAGGGCCCAAGAGACCCAGTACTTC
CDR3aa: CSVDRAQETQYF
abundance: .
v_gene: TRBV29-1
d_gene: TRBD1
j_gene: TRBJ2-5

CDR3nt: TGTGCCAGCAGCTTATACAGGGATTCCGAGCAGTACTTC
CDR3aa: CASSLYRDSEQYF
abundance: .
v_gene: TRBV11-3
d_gene: .
j_gene: TRBJ2-7

CDR3nt: TGTGCCAGCAGCTTAGACAGGGGTTGGGCCTACGAGCAGTACTTC
CDR3aa: CASSLDRGWAYEQYF
abundance: .
v_gene: TRBV7-8
d_gene: TRBD1
j_gene: TRBJ2-7

CDR3nt: TGTGCCAGCAGCCCGGGACGAACTATCTCTGGGGCCAACGTCCTGACTTTC
CDR3aa: CASSPGRTISGANVLTF
abundance: once
v_gene: TRBV7-9
d_gene: .
j_gene: TRBJ2-6

CDR3nt: TGTGCCAGCAGCTTAGTCGCTAGCGGGAGGCGCCGGACCCAGTACTTC
CDR3aa: CASSLVASGRRRTQYF
abundance: .
v_gene: TRBV7-2
d_gene: TRBD2
j_gene: TRBJ2-5

CDR3nt: TGTGCCAGTAGTCCGCTACCGGGACAGGGGAACTATGGCTACACCTTC
CDR3aa: CASSPLPGQGNYGYTF
abundance: .
v_gene: TRBV19
d_gene: TRBD1
j_gene: TRBJ1-2

CDR3nt: TGTGCCTGGAACTCAGGTGCGGGCACAGATACGCAGTATTTT
CDR3aa: CAWNSGAGTDTQYF
abundance: .
v_gene: TRBV30
d_gene: .
j_gene: TRBJ2-3

CDR3nt: TGTGCCAGCAGCTTAATCGGGGCTGGAAACACCATATATTTT
CDR3aa: CASSLIGAGNTIYF
abundance: .
v_gene: TRBV7-9
d_gene: .
j_gene: TRBJ1-3

CDR3nt: TGTGCCAGTAGGACAGGGGGCTATGGCTACACCTTC
CDR3aa: CASRTGGYGYTF
abundance: .
v_gene: TRBV6-1
d_gene: TRBD1
j_gene: TRBJ1-2

CDR3nt: TGTGCCAGTAGTATGGCGCAACTACTGGGCTATGGCTACACCTTC
CDR3aa: CASSMAQLLGYGYTF
abundance: .
v_gene: TRBV19
d_gene: .
j_gene: TRBJ1-2

CDR3nt: TGTGCCAGCAGTTTTGGGCAGGGCAATCAGCCCCAGCATTTT
CDR3aa: CASSFGQGNQPQHF
abundance: .
v_gene: TRBV27
d_gene: .
j_gene: TRBJ1-5

CDR3nt: TGCGCCAGCAGCCGGGGCATGGCCTCTGGAAACACCATATATTTT
CDR3aa: CASSRGMASGNTIYF
abundance: .
v_gene: TRBV4-3
d_gene: .
j_gene: TRBJ1-3

CDR3nt: TGTGCCAGCAGCTCTCCTTCGAGGCCCTACGAGCAGTACTTC
CDR3aa: CASSSPSRPYEQYF
abundance: .
v_gene: TRBV28
d_gene: .
j_gene: TRBJ2-7

CDR3nt: TGTGCCAGCAGTTCCACCACTAGCGGGAGGGCCGTCTACAATGAGCAATTCTTC
CDR3aa: CASSSTTSGRAVYNEQFF
abundance: .
v_gene: TRBV27
d_gene: TRBD2
j_gene: TRBJ2-1

CDR3nt: TGTGCCAGTAGGCTAGCGGGACAGTCTGAGCTTCGCGAGCAGTACTTC
CDR3aa: CASRLAGQSELREQYF
abundance: .
v_gene: TRBV28
d_gene: TRBD2
j_gene: TRBJ2-7

CDR3nt: TGTGCCAGCAGTGAAGGGGACAGCCGGAAGACCCAGTACTTC
CDR3aa: CASSEGDSRKTQYF
abundance: few
v_gene: TRBV25-1
d_gene: TRBD1
j_gene: TRBJ2-5

CDR3nt: TGTGCCAGCAGCCCAAGGGACGGAGTCGAGAGCGATGAGCAGTTCTTC
CDR3aa: CASSPRDGVESDEQFF
abundance: once
v_gene: TRBV7-9
d_gene: .
j_gene: TRBJ2-1

CDR3nt: TGTGCCAGCTCTGGGGAAGGGGAGTCCTACGAGCAGTACTTC
CDR3aa: CASSGEGESYEQYF
abundance: .
v_gene: TRBV2
d_gene: .
j_gene: TRBJ2-7

CDR3nt: TGCGCCAGCAGCCCGCTATCCGGGGAGCTGTTTTTT
CDR3aa: CASSPLSGELFF
abundance: once
v_gene: TRBV4-1
d_gene: .
j_gene: TRBJ2-2

CDR3nt: TGTGCCAGCAGTTTATGGACTAGCGGGGTAACCTACAATGAGCAGTTCTTC
CDR3aa: CASSLWTSGVTYNEQFF
abundance: .
v_gene: TRBV27
d_gene: TRBD2
j_gene: TRBJ2-1

CDR3nt: TGTGCCAGCAGGCCCCTAGCGGGAGGGATATCAAGCTCCTACAATGAGCAGTTCTTC
CDR3aa: CASRPLAGGISSSYNEQFF
abundance: .
v_gene: TRBV7-9
d_gene: TRBD2
j_gene: TRBJ2-1

CDR3nt: TGTGCCAGTGCCATAGGGCCCATCGGGCTATCTTTTGGCTACACCTTC
CDR3aa: CASAIGPIGLSFGYTF
abundance: .
v_gene: TRBV19
d_gene: .
j_gene: TRBJ1-2

CDR3nt: TGTGCCAGCAGCTCCTTCGTGGGGGGCGAAGTTGGCTACACCTTC
CDR3aa: CASSSFVGGEVGYTF
abundance: once
v_gene: TRBV28
d_gene: .
j_gene: TRBJ1-2

CDR3nt: TGTGCCAGCAGTGAACTAGCGGCAACCTTTGTCGAGCAGTACTTC
CDR3aa: CASSELAATFVEQYF
abundance: .
v_gene: TRBV6-1
d_gene: TRBD2
j_gene: TRBJ2-7

CDR3nt: TGTGCCAGCGCAGACGGGACAGGGGGAGGTCAGCCCCAGCATTTT
CDR3aa: CASADGTGGGQPQHF
abundance: few
v_gene: TRBV28
d_gene: TRBD1
j_gene: TRBJ1-5

CDR3nt: TGTGCCAGCAGTCTGACTAGCGGGAGTTCCGGGGAGCTGTTTTTT
CDR3aa: CASSLTSGSSGELFF
abundance: .
v_gene: TRBV6-6
d_gene: TRBD2
j_gene: TRBJ2-2

CDR3nt: TGCGCCAGCAGCTTGGCAGGCGGGAGGGAGCAGTTCTTC
CDR3aa: CASSLAGGREQFF
abundance: .
v_gene: TRBV5-1
d_gene: TRBD2
j_gene: TRBJ2-1

CDR3nt: TGTGCCATCAGTGTCGGGGAGTCGACTCAGCCCCAGCATTTT
CDR3aa: CAISVGESTQPQHF
abundance: .
v_gene: TRBV10-3
d_gene: .
j_gene: TRBJ1-5

CDR3nt: TGTGCCAGCAGCTTACGGTGGGGGAGCGCCACCGGGGAGCTGTTTTTT
CDR3aa: CASSLRWGSATGELFF
abundance: .
v_gene: TRBV7-8
d_gene: .
j_gene: TRBJ2-2